This T cell receptor (beta chain) comes out of a study of blood T cell repertoires in COVID-19. Study in general: PBMCs, B-cell-depleted T cells, or T cells provided the cDNA or gDNA that made up the material.

Original handling: The assay estimated nucleated cells by amplifying reference gene primers. Profiling relied on immunoSEQ multiplex PCR, and the TCRdb table lists in-frame clones only, not all of them. V, J and clone size are taken as reported in that table, and D and trimming were inferred from the DNA itself. This sample has hundreds of thousands of clones; about 88% occur once, and the top ten carry roughly 0.9%. V was trimmed by 7 bases and J by 0 bases, leaving 11 bases between them. The CDR3 is 14 amino acids. Germline V gene sequence: CDR1 SNHLY, CDR2 FYNNEI. The chain recombines TRBV2 with TRBJ2-3; D may be TRBD2 (6 bases). The sequence derives from a man between 18 and 35 years old with COVID-19, enrolled during active disease. Sequencing used peripheral blood. The CDR3 DNA is TGTGCCAGCACATTCGGGAGTAGCACAGATACGCAGTATTTT. This translates into CASTFGSSTDTQYF.